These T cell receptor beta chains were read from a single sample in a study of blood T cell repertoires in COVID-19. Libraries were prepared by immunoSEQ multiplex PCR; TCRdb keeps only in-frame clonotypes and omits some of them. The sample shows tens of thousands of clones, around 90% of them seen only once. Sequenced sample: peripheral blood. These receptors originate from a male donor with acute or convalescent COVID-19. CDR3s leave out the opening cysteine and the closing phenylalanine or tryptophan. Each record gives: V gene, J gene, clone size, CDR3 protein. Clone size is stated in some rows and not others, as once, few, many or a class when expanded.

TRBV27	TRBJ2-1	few	ASSTRGGVYNEQF
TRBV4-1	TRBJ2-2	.	ASSQEGTGVTGELF
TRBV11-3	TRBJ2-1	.	ASSPRDRASYNEQF
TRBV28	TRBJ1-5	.	ASSFRGDPTGGPQH
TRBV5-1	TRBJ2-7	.	ASKRGRSYEQY
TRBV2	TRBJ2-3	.	ATQTGTEDTQY
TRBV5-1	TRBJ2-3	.	ASSLGQEEIDTQY
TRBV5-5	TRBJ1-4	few	ASSLGDIGEKLF
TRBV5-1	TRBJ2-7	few	ASSLGLAGSSSYEQY
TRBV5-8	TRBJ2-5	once	ASSPEAAQETQY
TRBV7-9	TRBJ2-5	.	ASSPGLAGVGQY
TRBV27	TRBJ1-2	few	AIRQGNYGYT
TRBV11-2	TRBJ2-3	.	ASTQQGSTDTQY
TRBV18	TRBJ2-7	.	ASSPLTGPTGREQY
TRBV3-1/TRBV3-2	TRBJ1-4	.	ASSPPEREKLF
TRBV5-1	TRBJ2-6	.	ASSFTQPGQGRSGANVLT
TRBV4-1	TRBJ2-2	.	ASSQVGPGQGARGELF
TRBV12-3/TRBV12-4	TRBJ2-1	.	ASRLLQVNEQF
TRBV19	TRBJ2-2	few	ASTLTGATGELF
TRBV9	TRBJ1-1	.	ASSGIGVKAEAF
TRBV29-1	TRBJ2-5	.	SVILGQGARETQY
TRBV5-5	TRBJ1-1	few	ASSLTGGNTEAF